The TCR beta chain under discussion was sequenced for a study of cytomegalovirus exposure and HLA in healthy donors. With 60 Vbeta and 13 Jbeta primers, the PCR was carried out. The data were produced by immunoSEQ multiplex PCR, yet TCRdb's version contains in-frame clones alone and is incomplete. The table records roughly 120,000 clones, 9% to 10% of them present only once. The receptor was isolated from a man aged 25 to 45 in good health and CMV-seronegative. Sequenced material: PBMCs.

The CDR3 protein is CASSQAWGLDYEQYF. CDR3 DNA: TGCGCCAGCAGCCAAGCTTGGGGACTAGACTACGAGCAGTACTTC. The V and J genes are TRBV4-1 and TRBJ2-7; 8 nucleotides line up with TRBD2. Per the germline V gene, CDR1 is MGHRA and CDR2 is YSYEKL. The CDR3 has 15 residues. V lost 1 base to trimming and J lost 3 bases; unmatched junction nucleotides: 5.